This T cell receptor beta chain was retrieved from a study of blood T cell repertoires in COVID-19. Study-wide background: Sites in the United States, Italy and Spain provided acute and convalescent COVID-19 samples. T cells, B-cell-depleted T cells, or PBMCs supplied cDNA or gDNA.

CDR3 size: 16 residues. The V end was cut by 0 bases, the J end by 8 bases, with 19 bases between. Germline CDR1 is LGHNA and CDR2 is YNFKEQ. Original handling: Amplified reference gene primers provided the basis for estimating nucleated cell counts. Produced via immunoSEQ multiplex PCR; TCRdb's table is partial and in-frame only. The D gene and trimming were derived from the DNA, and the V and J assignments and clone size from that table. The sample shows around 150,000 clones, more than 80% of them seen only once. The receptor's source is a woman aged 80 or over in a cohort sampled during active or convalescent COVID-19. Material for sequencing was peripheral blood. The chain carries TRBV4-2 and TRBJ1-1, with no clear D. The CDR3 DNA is TGTGCCAGCAGCCAAGATCTAACGTCGGTCTTGGAGGAAGCTTTCTTT. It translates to CASSQDLTSVLEEAFF.